Below, 21 T cell receptor beta chains from the same sample are listed, as sequenced in a study of shared clonotypes between healthy human individuals. Profiling relied on immunoSEQ multiplex PCR, and the TCRdb table lists in-frame clones only, not all of them. The sample comprises nearly 750,000 clones, 72% of which are singletons, and under 2% rests with the top ten. The specimen was memory CD4+ T cells sorted from blood. The subset was: CD45RA-negative fraction. The receptors were sampled from a woman between 25 and 40 years old in good health.

This chain links TRBV28 with TRBJ1-5; 7 bases match TRBD1. The length of the CDR3 is 19 residues. J was trimmed by 5 bases and V by 6 bases; bases with no gene match: 22. Per germline, CDR1 MDHEN and CDR2 SYDVKM. This chain's CDR3 is CASSPESFVRDRKHQPQHF. DNA for the CDR3: TGTGCCAGCAGCCCGGAATCTTTCGTCCGGGACAGAAAACATCAGCCCCAGCATTTT.

CDR3 bases: TGTGCCAGTAGGGGGACTAGCGGGCTCTACAATGAGCAGTTCTTC. It translates to CASRGTSGLYNEQFF. The rearrangement links TRBV19 to TRBJ2-1; 12 positions agree with TRBD2. J was trimmed by 3 bases and V by 6 bases; bases with no gene match: 3. CDR1 and CDR2 from the germline V gene are LNHDA and SQIVND (reference sequence). The CDR3 is 15 residues long.

The chain links TRBV6-1 to TRBJ1-2; D might be TRBD1 (6 bases). V was pared by 4 bases and J by 11 bases, with 17 bases between. CDR1 is MNHNS, CDR2 SASEGT, per germline. The CDR3 is 13 amino acids. The CDR3 bases are TGTGCCAGCAGTGCTATTCCGGGACACAGTTACACCTTC. Its protein product is CASSAIPGHSYTF.

As concerns this clone: At the DNA level, this CDR3 is encoded by other sequences in the same sample as well. This chain joins TRBV19 and TRBJ2-3, with TRBD2 matching 8 bases. This CDR3 spans 13 amino acids. Trimming at V came to 4 bases and at J to 4 bases, leaving 1 base not matched to a gene. Germline CDR1 LNHDA, CDR2 SQIVND (reference sequence). CDR3 residues: CASSRGLADTQYF. The CDR3 nucleotides read TGTGCCAGTAGTAGGGGACTAGCAGATACGCAGTATTTT.

Worth noting for this clone: Other DNA sequences of this sample code for an identical CDR3. The V gene is TRBV5-4, the J gene TRBJ2-3; TRBD2 matches 7 bases. The J segment lost 5 bases and the V segment lost 2 bases, leaving 8 bases of the junction unmatched. CDR3 size: 15 residues. Per the germline V gene, CDR1 is SGHNT and CDR2 is YYREEE (reference sequence). CDR3 protein: CASSFGGGPGDTQYF. CDR3 in DNA: TGTGCCAGCAGCTTTGGGGGAGGGCCCGGAGATACGCAGTATTTT.

In regard to this clone: At the DNA level, this CDR3 is encoded by other sequences in the same sample as well. This chain joins TRBV5-1 and TRBJ1-3; perhaps TRBD1 as D (5 bases). This CDR3 contains 14 residues. CDR1 is SGHRS and CDR2 is YFSETQ in the germline V gene. Trimming removed 4 bases from V and 2 bases from J, with 10 bases in between. The CDR3 DNA reads TGCGCCAGCAGCGCAGGGACGGCTGGAAACACCATATATTTT. Its protein product is CASSAGTAGNTIYF.

About this clone itself: The junction and the germline gene differ at one end; a read error may be behind it. This chain connects TRBV2 to TRBJ2-3, with D uncertain. Germline CDR1 is SNHLY and CDR2 is FYNNEI. The CDR3 totals 16 residues. The CDR3 bases are TGTGCCGGCAGTGAAGCGAAGAGAGGATCCACAGATACGCAGTATTTT. As protein: CAGSEAKRGSTDTQYF. The variable domain in full, with the rest retrieved from reference TRBV2 and TRBJ2-3, is EPEVTQTPSHQVTQMGQEVILRCVPISNHLYFYWYRQILGQKVEFLVSFYNNEISEKSEIFDDQFSVERPDGSNFTLKIRSTKLEDSAMYFCAGSEAKRGSTDTQYFGPGTRLTVL.

V gene TRBV5-6 combines with J gene TRBJ2-1, with 9 bases aligning to TRBD1. Trimming removed 4 bases from V and 2 bases from J; junction bases left unmatched: 7. The CDR3 has 16 amino acids. Germline CDR1 reads SGHDT; CDR2 reads YYEEEE. In DNA, the CDR3 is TGTGCCAGCAGCGCAGGGACAGGGTCCACCTACAATGAGCAGTTCTTC. Its translation: CASSAGTGSTYNEQFF.

The sample holds one count of this clone. The chain joins TRBV6-5 to TRBJ2-5; perhaps TRBD1 as D (6 bases). The length of the CDR3 is 13 residues. Trimming took 0 bases from V and 4 from J, leaving 6 bases between them. Germline V gene sequence: CDR1 MNHEY, CDR2 SVGAGI. The CDR3 loop is CASSYSTGETQYF. CDR3 nucleotides: TGTGCCAGCAGTTACTCGACAGGAGAGACCCAGTACTTC.

The chain has TRBV5-1 and TRBJ2-6; D may be TRBD1 or TRBD2 (6 bases each). With 0 bases removed from V and 1 base from J, the gap between germline ends came to 11 bases. The CDR3 spans 17 residues. Per germline, CDR1 SGHRS and CDR2 YFSETQ. The CDR3 sequence is CASSLVGGASGANVLTF. Written as DNA, the CDR3 is TGCGCCAGCAGCTTGGTCGGGGGCGCGTCTGGGGCCAACGTCCTGACTTTC.

This clone was detected only a few times. V gene TRBV2 combines with J gene TRBJ2-7, with 8 positions matching TRBD2. The length of the CDR3 is 16 residues. Germline trimming cut 7 bases from V and 1 base from J; bases unmatched to any gene: 12. CDR1 and CDR2 from the germline V gene are SNHLY and FYNNEI. CDR3 in amino acids: CASKLPAGAASYEQYF. The CDR3 DNA reads as TGTGCCAGCAAACTGCCAGCGGGGGCAGCTTCCTACGAGCAGTACTTC.

The chain is built from TRBV9 and TRBJ2-3, with 7 bases aligning to TRBD2. Trimming at V came to 0 bases and at J to 3 bases, leaving 4 bases not matched to a gene. The V gene's germline CDR1 is SGDLS and CDR2 YYNGEE. The CDR3 sequence is 15 residues long. This CDR3 is CASSVGGLDTDTQYF. The CDR3 DNA follows: TGTGCCAGCAGCGTAGGCGGACTAGATACAGATACGCAGTATTTT.

This clone was observed a handful of times. The chain employs TRBV27 and TRBJ1-2; 9 positions match TRBD1. The CDR3 runs to 17 residues. V lost 5 bases to trimming and J lost 0 bases; unmatched junction nucleotides: 10. The V gene's germline CDR1 is MNHEY and CDR2 SMNVEV (reference sequence). The chain's CDR3 is CASSPGQGRSTNYGYTF. The CDR3 DNA is TGTGCCAGCAGTCCCGGACAGGGGCGCTCCACTAACTATGGCTACACCTTC.

V is TRBV28 and J is TRBJ1-1; D is undetermined. Germline CDR1 reads MDHEN; CDR2 reads SYDVKM. Trimming stripped 5 bases from V and 1 base from J, with 8 bases between. The CDR3 length is 13 residues. The CDR3 DNA reads TGTGCCAGCAGTCAGACGGAGAACACTGAAGCTTTCTTT. Protein sequence: CASSQTENTEAFF.

This chain connects TRBV7-2 to TRBJ2-2; D is perhaps TRBD1 (6 bases). The V end was cut by 2 bases, the J end by 6 bases, with 13 bases between. This CDR3 is built from 15 residues. Germline loops: CDR1 SGHTA, CDR2 FQGNSA. The CDR3 nucleotides read TGTGCCAGCAGCTTAATGGGGGCCTCTCCCGGGGAGCTGTTTTTT. Its translation is CASSLMGASPGELFF.

This sequence joins TRBV6-4 and TRBJ2-1, with TRBD2 matching 9 bases. The CDR3 sequence is 16 residues long. CDR1 and CDR2 (germline): MRHNA, SNTAGT. The V gene end was trimmed by 6 bases and the J gene end by 0 bases; junction bases not matched to a gene: 6. The CDR3 loop reads CASSRTSVSSYNEQFF. The CDR3 nucleotides are TGTGCCAGCAGCCGGACTAGCGTCAGCTCCTACAATGAGCAGTTCTTC.

The V call is TRBV9, the J call TRBJ2-3; D may be TRBD1 or TRBD2 (5 bases each). With 4 bases removed from V and 2 bases from J, the gap between germline ends came to 11 bases. CDR3 length equals 14 residues. Germline CDR1 reads SGDLS; CDR2 reads YYNGEE. Here the CDR3 DNA reads TGTGCCAGCAGCAAGGGACCCACCACAGATACGCAGTATTTT. This sequence encodes CASSKGPTTDTQYF.

V and J are TRBV18 and TRBJ1-1; no definite D call. V lost 0 bases and J lost 1, with 12 bases in between. CDR3 length: 16 amino acids. CDR1 is KGHSH and CDR2 is LQKENI in the germline V gene. The CDR3 region has the DNA TGTGCCAGCTCACCACCGTCAGGTACCTCGAACACTGAAGCTTTCTTT. Translation: CASSPPSGTSNTEAFF.

The gene calls are TRBV4-1 and TRBJ2-1; 13 bases agree with TRBD2. The germline V gene encodes CDR1 MGHRA and CDR2 YSYEKL. With V trimmed by 2 bases and J by 7 bases, 5 bases remained unmatched. CDR3 length equals 16 residues. CDR3 sequence: CASSQPTSGRSNEQFF. CDR3 nucleotide sequence: TGCGCCAGCAGCCAACCGACTAGCGGGAGGTCGAATGAGCAGTTCTTC.

V gene TRBV7-9 combines with J gene TRBJ1-4; D unresolved. The V end lost 6 bases, the J end lost 7 bases, and 18 bases lay between the germline ends. CDR3 length equals 15 residues. Germline V gene data show CDR1 as SEHNR and CDR2 as FQNEAQ (reference sequence). The CDR3 here is CASRDSAGRTEKLFF. For the CDR3, the DNA is TGTGCCAGCAGGGATTCCGCCGGGCGAACTGAAAAACTGTTTTTT. The variable domain in full, completed from reference TRBV7-9 and TRBJ1-4, reads DTGVSQNPRHKITKRGQNVTFRCDPISEHNRLYWYRQTLGQGPEFLTYFQNEAQLEKSRLLSDRFSAERPKGSFSTLEIQRTEQGDSAMYLCASRDSAGRTEKLFFGSGTQLSVL.

This sequence joins TRBV30 and TRBJ2-1; D is possibly TRBD2 (5 bases). The CDR3 totals 13 residues. The V gene lost 0 bases and the J gene lost 9 bases, with 12 bases spanning the gap. CDR1 and CDR2 (germline): GTSNPN, SVGIG (reference sequence). This chain's CDR3 is CAWSVEGPFEQFF. The CDR3 DNA is TGTGCCTGGAGTGTTGAGGGCCCCTTTGAGCAGTTCTTC.